This T cell receptor beta chain was observed in a study of cytomegalovirus exposure and HLA in healthy donors (TCRdb year 2017). Regarding the study in general: According to a later analysis, one platform produced both the 120 validation repertoires and the roughly 660 repertoires of the first cohort. The study combined high-throughput TCR immunosequencing, statistical association of individual TCRs with disease status, and machine learning to predict cytomegalovirus infection status. The study aimed to test whether cataloging public T cell receptors could reveal signatures of past pathogen exposure. A separate validation cohort of some 130 different subjects was used in addition to the 666-subject first cohort. What the work shows at the level of the full study, not this receptor alone: A total of 150 to 200 TCR beta chains were listed by the study as associated with cytomegalovirus. The validation cohort had no HLA typing available for a later analysis, so co-occurrence within that cohort was assessed over all 130 or so repertoires. According to the authors, the approach could potentially be generalized to other disease states and immunological phenotypes. Cytomegalovirus status was reported to be diagnosed by the classifier with high specificity and sensitivity in both the original and validation cohorts. Three of the identified cytomegalovirus-associated TCR beta chains were confirmed in vitro to be specific for cytomegalovirus antigens. Most TCR sequences were seen in very few donors, while some public TCRs were found in many individuals. A later analysis found that TCRs clustered in the first cohort also tended to co-occur in the 130 or so validation repertoires, with approximately 95% of cluster scores above 0.

The donors were included in the validation cohort of 120 subjects, a group kept apart from the roughly 670-subject first cohort. About this clone: What this receptor recognizes is not known. No much larger clone exists at a distance of one base, and base qualities are not known.

The library was obtained by the immunoSEQ multiplex PCR assay. Per the source publication's procedure: A statistical classification framework was built for diagnosing cytomegalovirus status from the catalog of TCR beta chain sequences. The immuneACCESS repertoire file appears here via TCRdb, limited to in-frame rearrangements. These files lack a portion of the clones; in checked studies, under half of the deficit traces to unresolved V genes, and the cause of the others is not known. The DNA was the basis for D and trimming; V, J and clone size are from that table. The sample table shows roughly 150,000 clones, and approximately 90% are seen once. About 2.7% of the sample is in the top ten clones. The clonotype originates from a young man in good health and CMV-seronegative. The sequenced material came from PBMCs.

The CDR3 reads CASSRLTSELYNEQFF. The bases are TGCGCCAGCAGCCGCCTCACTAGCGAGTTGTACAATGAGCAGTTCTTC. The chain links TRBV5-1 with TRBJ2-1, and TRBD2 aligns with 7 junction nucleotides. Counted from cysteine to phenylalanine, this CDR3 has 16 amino acids. The retained sequence is limited to the CDR3, 48 bases, with the frame set at the first base. V loses 4 bases at its end and J loses 4 bases; junction bases beyond the gene matches: 11. The germline V gene provides CDR1 SGHRS and CDR2 YFSETQ.